Listed below are T cell receptor beta chains from one sample, sequenced in a study of cytomegalovirus exposure and HLA in healthy donors. This table comes from immunoSEQ multiplex PCR, and its TCRdb copy is limited to in-frame clones, with some not included. The top ten hold 1% to 1.5% of the sample, which has 90,000 to 110,000 clones, under 85% seen once. What was sequenced was PBMCs. These receptors were obtained from a man in his forties or fifties in good health and CMV-seronegative. Each CDR3 is given with its conserved first and last residue. A D gene is named only where the DNA matches it firmly. Only part of the rows carry a size: once, few, many, or a class if the clone is expanded.

j_call | d_call | v_call | clone_size | cdr3_nt | cdr3_aa
TRBJ2-7 | NA | TRBV19 | NA | TGTGCCAGTAGTGTCCGGGACTCACCGATTGCCTACGAGCAGTACTTC | CASSVRDSPIAYEQYF
TRBJ2-3 | TRBD2 | TRBV19 | NA | TGTGCCAGTAGTAGTGCGGGAGGAGAAGATACGCAGTATTTT | CASSSAGGEDTQYF
TRBJ1-5 | TRBD1 | TRBV19 | NA | TGTGCCAGTAAAGGGGGCCAACTGGGCAATCAGCCCCAGCATTTT | CASKGGQLGNQPQHF
TRBJ1-2 | NA | TRBV27 | NA | TGTGCCAGCAGTTTACAGGGCGACTATGGCTACACCTTC | CASSLQGDYGYTF
TRBJ2-3 | TRBD2 | TRBV2 | NA | TGTGCCAGCAGTGAGGTCGCGGGGGGGAGCACAGATACGCAGTATTTT | CASSEVAGGSTDTQYF
TRBJ2-7 | TRBD1 | TRBV7-8 | NA | TGTGCCAGCAGCTTACCCCGACGGATGACGGACAGGTTGAACGAGCAGTACTTC | CASSLPRRMTDRLNEQYF
TRBJ1-3 | NA | TRBV18 | NA | TGTGCCAGCTCGCGTAATAGCGCCGACTCTGGAAACACCATATATTTT | CASSRNSADSGNTIYF
TRBJ1-5 | NA | TRBV6-1 | NA | TGTGCCAGCATAACAGGGCTGGGTCAGCCCCAGCATTTT | CASITGLGQPQHF
TRBJ2-6 | NA | TRBV7-9 | NA | TGTGCCAGCAGCCCGGACAGTTACTCTGGGGCCAACGTCCTGACTTTC | CASSPDSYSGANVLTF
TRBJ2-5 | NA | TRBV10-3 | NA | TGTGCCACCAACGGTGGGAGTCTACAAGAGACCCAGTACTTC | CATNGGSLQETQYF
TRBJ2-4 | NA | TRBV30 | NA | TGTGCCTGGAGCTCTGACAGGCCTCTAAAGAACATTCAGTACTTC | CAWSSDRPLKNIQYF
TRBJ2-7 | TRBD1 | TRBV5-1 | few | TGCGCCAGCAGCTTCGGACAGGCCTCCTACGAGCAGTACTTC | CASSFGQASYEQYF
TRBJ1-1 | NA | TRBV15 | NA | TGTGCCACCAGCAGGGTCGGGGTCGGGGACACTGAAGCTTTCTTT | CATSRVGVGDTEAFF
TRBJ1-5 | NA | TRBV2 | NA | TGTGCCAGCAGAGCGCGGGTAGGCAATCAGCCCCAGCATTTT | CASRARVGNQPQHF
TRBJ1-3 | NA | TRBV6-6 | NA | TGTGCCAGCAGTTACTCGCACAGCTCTGGAAACACCATATATTTT | CASSYSHSSGNTIYF
TRBJ2-7 | TRBD1 | TRBV19 | NA | TGTGCCAGTACGGGACAGGGATTCGGGGAGCAGTACTTC | CASTGQGFGEQYF
TRBJ2-7 | NA | TRBV11-2 | NA | TGTGCCAGCAGCCCCACTCTGTCCTACTACGAGCAGTACTTC | CASSPTLSYYEQYF
TRBJ2-5 | NA | TRBV13 | NA | TGTGCCAGCAGCAAGGACACCCAAGAGACCCAGTACTTC | CASSKDTQETQYF
TRBJ2-7 | TRBD2 | TRBV7-9 | NA | TGTGCCAGCAGCCCGGGGACTAGCGGGAGTTACGAGCAGTACTTC | CASSPGTSGSYEQYF
TRBJ2-2 | TRBD1 | TRBV19 | NA | TGTGCCAGTAGTACACAGGGGAGTTTCGCCGCCGGGGAGCTGTTTTTT | CASSTQGSFAAGELFF
TRBJ1-5 | NA | TRBV7-9 | NA | TGTTCCAGCAGCTTAGGGGGGGAGCCCCAGCATTTT | CSSSLGGEPQHF
TRBJ1-2 | NA | TRBV7-2 | NA | TGTGCCAGCAGCTTATCGACAGATGATGGCTACACCTTC | CASSLSTDDGYTF